Included here is one T cell receptor (beta chain) sequence, with context. Per the study methods: Amplification from reference gene primers served as the basis for estimated nucleated cell counts. The method was immunoSEQ multiplex PCR; TCRdb's version includes in-frame clones alone and lacks a portion of them. From that table come the V and J calls and clone size; the DNA was used to work out D and trimming. This sample has under 150,000 clones, with 80% to 90% found just once. The CDR3 runs 14 residues. CDR1 MDHEN and CDR2 SYDVKM come from the germline V gene. V dropped 6 bases and J dropped 8; count of bases not matched to a gene: 7. These data belong to a study of blood T cell repertoires in COVID-19. Across the study: Some COVID-19 samples were acute and others convalescent; all came from the United States, Italy and Spain. T cells, B-cell-depleted T cells, or PBMCs provided the cDNA or gDNA that served as material.

Sequencing was carried out using peripheral blood. This clonotype originated in a human donor in a cohort sampled during active COVID-19. The chain combines TRBV28 with TRBJ1-4; the match to TRBD1 covers 9 bases. As DNA, the CDR3 is TGTGCCAGCAGCTCACAGGGGGCGAGGGAAAAACTGTTTTTT. It is translated as CASSSQGAREKLFF.